The 17 T cell receptor gamma chains below were found in one sample sequenced in a study of γδ T cells in repeated Plasmodium falciparum infection. Flow sorting of PBMC yielded separate Vgamma9/Vdelta2+ and Vdelta2-negative gammadelta T cell populations for bulk repertoire analysis. TCRdb reanalysed the multiplex PCR reads with CATT. Among approximately 5,200 gamma-chain clones, about 3.5% were seen once, and the ten largest hold 30% to 35%. The sample taken for sequencing was gamma-delta T cells from blood. All receptors derive from a pool of human donors (malaria-infected and uninfected, not separated).

This clone was found a few times. This is likely an artifact of a read error, given a far larger clone one base away. Additional DNA sequences in this sample encode the identical CDR3. The J segment was not called; the V segment is TRGV9. This CDR3 contains 17 residues. Germline CDR1 reads GITISATS; CDR2 reads ISYDGTV (reference sequence). This CDR3 is CALWDQGEGLGKKIKVF. The CDR3 coding sequence is TGTGCCTTGTGGGATCAGGGAGAAGGGTTGGGCAAAAAAATCAAGGTATTC.

This clone was observed a few times. TCRdb lists the protein of a much larger clone for this DNA, which differs at residue 4, so this is likely a read error; the protein given here is translated from the DNA itself. J is TRGJP and V is TRGV9. The J gene is absent in TCRdb and was assigned here via DNA matching to germline. The CDR3 spans 17 residues. Germline V lookup: CDR1 GITISATS, CDR2 ISYDGTV (reference sequence). DNA for the CDR3: TGTGCCTTGCGGGAGGGTACTTACGAGTTGGGCAAAAAAATCAAGGTATTT. Protein sequence: CALREGTYELGKKIKVF.

This clone appeared a few times. V gene TRGV9 combines with J gene TRGJP. The J gene is not listed in TCRdb, so it was assigned here from a DNA match to germline. The CDR3 is 17 amino acids. Germline V gene sequence: CDR1 GITISATS, CDR2 ISYDGTV (reference sequence). V lost 2 bases, J lost 8 bases, and 9 bases stayed unmatched. The CDR3 reads CALWEDRRKLGKKIKVF. The CDR3 nucleotides read TGTGCCTTGTGGGAGGATCGGAGGAAGTTGGGCAAAAAAATCAAGGTATTT.

This clone was seen at least ten times. The limits of the CDR3 on the DNA are not certain, so only TCRdb's listed CDR3 is given. V gene assignment gives TRGV4, but the J gene was left uncalled. Germline assignment: CDR1 EGSTGY and CDR2 YDSYTSSV. The CDR3 is 31 residues long, counting both termini. CDR3 region: CATWVRGIIRNSLAVEQHLLSQVSIGRIQHF.

As regards this clone: The protein in TCRdb stems from a much larger clone and differs at residues 6 and 10 from this DNA's translation, likely a read error; here the protein is translated from the DNA. There is no J gene call, but TRGV4 is given as the V gene. This CDR3 is built from 12 residues. CDR1 is EGSTGY, CDR2 YDSYTSSV, per germline. CDR3: CATWGAGWFRIF. CDR3 sequence (DNA): TGTGCCACCTGGGGCGCTGGTTGGTTCAGGATATTT.

There are a few counts of this clone. A single base is all that separates this from a far larger clone, so a read error is likely. The limits of the CDR3 on the DNA are not certain, so only TCRdb's listed CDR3 is given. The J gene is uncalled and the V gene is TRGV8. The CDR3 sequence runs 32 residues, both termini included. CDR1 VENAVY and CDR2 YDSYNSRV come from the germline V gene. Here the CDR3 reads CATWDGDFIIRNSLAVEQHLLSQVSIGRIQHF.

This clone showed up just a few times. The TCRdb record carries a much larger clone's protein, which differs from this DNA's translation at residue 14; a read error is the likely cause, and the protein listed here is the DNA translation. The chain uses TRGV9 and TRGJP. CDR1 is GITISATS and CDR2 is ISYDGTV in the germline V gene (reference sequence). The CDR3 consists of 16 residues. In nucleotides, the CDR3 is TGTGCCTTGTGGGAGAAACAAGAGTTGGGCAAAAAAATCAGGGTATTT. This encodes CALWEKQELGKKIRVF.

Worth noting for this clone: For this DNA, TCRdb reports the protein of a much larger clone, which diverges at residue 6, most likely from a read error; the protein presented here is translated directly from the DNA. This chain joins TRGV9 and TRGJ1 or TRGJ2. The J gene, left out of TCRdb, was set here by checking the DNA against germline. V gave up 2 bases and J gave up 3 bases; unmatched junction bases: 4. The CDR3 contains 13 residues. CDR1 is GITISATS, CDR2 ISYDGTV, per germline (reference sequence). CDR3: CALWEAIYYKKLF. CDR3 nucleotide sequence: TGTGCCTTGTGGGAGGCTATTTATTATAAGAAACTCTTT.

Only a few counts were recorded for this clone. This sequence is one base from a far larger clone and is likely a read error. It is unclear where the CDR3 begins or ends on the DNA, so no DNA is shown, and the CDR3 is as TCRdb lists it. The CDR3 is CALFPLRNSLAVEQHLLSQVSIGRIQHF. The V gene is given as TRGV9, and no J gene call is available. Looked up from germline, CDR1 is GITISATS and CDR2 is ISYDGTV (reference sequence). The CDR3 is 28 amino acids in total, end residues counted.

To note about this clone: This DNA translates differently at residue 7 from the TCRdb protein, which is that of a much larger clone; a read error is likely, and the protein shown is the DNA's own translation. CDR3 DNA: TGTGCCTTGTGGGCAGTACATAAGAAACTCTTT. Its translation is CALWAVHKKLF. The chain is built from TRGV9 and TRGJ1 or TRGJ2. Germline values: CDR1 GITISATS, CDR2 ISYDGTV (reference sequence). J gave up 8 bases and V 5 bases, and 6 bases lay outside the gene matches. The CDR3 extends over 11 amino acids.

A few counts support this clone. The amino acid sequence in TCRdb belongs to a much larger clone and departs from this DNA's translation at residue 3, likely a sequencing read error; the sequence shown is translated from the DNA. The chain employs TRGV9 and TRGJP. No J segment appears in TCRdb, so it was assigned here by matching the sequence to germline. Germline V lookup: CDR1 GITISATS, CDR2 ISYDGTV (reference sequence). CDR3 size: 16 residues. CDR3 sequence: CASWGYSELGKKIKVF. The DNA for the CDR3 is TGTGCCTCGTGGGGTTACTCAGAGTTGGGCAAAAAAATCAAGGTATTT.

Concerning this clone itself: The protein TCRdb gives is from a much larger clone and does not agree with this DNA's translation at residue 5, likely a read error; the protein shown here comes from the DNA. The gene calls are TRGV4 and TRGJ1 or TRGJ2. Germline V gene sequence: CDR1 EGSTGY, CDR2 YDSYTSSV. CDR3 length: 15 residues. CDR3 protein: CATWYGPGDYYKKLF. CDR3 in DNA: TGTGCCACCTGGTATGGGCCAGGGGATTATTATAAGAAACTCTTT.

Of note for this clone: TCRdb's protein, taken from a much larger clone, differs from this DNA's translation at residue 12, likely owing to a read error; the protein displayed comes from the DNA. The chain recombines TRGV9 with TRGJP. This CDR3 contains 17 residues. Germline CDR1 GITISATS, CDR2 ISYDGTV (reference sequence). CDR3 loop: CALWEGEQELGEKIKVF. As DNA, the CDR3 is TGTGCCTTGTGGGAGGGAGAACAAGAGTTGGGCGAAAAAATCAAGGTATTT.

The genes are TRGV9 and TRGJP. In the absence of a J gene in TCRdb, the DNA was matched to germline to assign it here. The CDR3 covers 17 residues. V gave up 4 bases and J gave up 7 bases; unmatched junction bases: 10. Germline loops: CDR1 GITISATS, CDR2 ISYDGTV (reference sequence). CDR3 protein: CALWDSGRELGKKIKVF. DNA for the CDR3: TGTGCCTTGTGGGACTCTGGGCGGGAGTTGGGCAAAAAAATCAAGGTATTT.

Of note for this clone: A read error likely explains why the TCRdb protein, taken from a much larger clone, differs from this DNA's translation at residue 5; the protein shown is translated from the DNA. J is TRGJ1 or TRGJ2 and V is TRGV4. This CDR3 spans 15 amino acids. Losses at the gene ends were 4 bases for V and 2 bases for J; bases not matched to a gene: 11. CDR1 EGSTGY and CDR2 YDSYTSSV come from the germline V gene. The CDR3: CATWEGPGDYYKKLF. In DNA, the CDR3 is TGTGCCACCTGGGAGGGGCCAGGGGATTATTATAAGAAACTCTTT.

This clone was observed a few times. This sequence is one base from a far larger clone and is likely a read error. The chain joins TRGV3 to TRGJP2. Germline matching of the DNA provided the J gene here, since TCRdb leaves it blank. J gave up 3 bases and V 1 base, and 5 bases lay outside the gene matches. Germline values: CDR1 VTNTFY, CDR2 YDVSTARD (reference sequence). The CDR3 has 15 residues. The CDR3 is CATWDSPGSDWIKTF. CDR3 nucleotides: TGTGCCACCTGGGACAGCCCCGGTAGTGATTGGATCAAGACGTTT.

The table lists this clone with a few counts. A read error likely explains why the TCRdb protein, taken from a much larger clone, differs from this DNA's translation at residue 2; the protein shown is translated from the DNA. The J gene is TRGJ1 or TRGJ2, the V gene TRGV8. TCRdb offers no J gene call, so here the DNA was matched to germline to obtain one. CDR1 is VENAVY and CDR2 is YDSYNSRV in the germline V gene. CDR3 length: 14 amino acids. CDR3 nucleotides: TGTACCACCTGGGGGAAAGGAAATTATTATAAGAAACTCTTT. Translation: CTTWGKGNYYKKLF.